This record looks at one T cell receptor (beta chain) sequence and its context. The study ran its PCR with 60 Vbeta and 13 Jbeta primers. This table comes from immunoSEQ multiplex PCR, and its TCRdb copy is limited to in-frame clones, with some not included. Of 100,000 to 140,000 clones in the sample, 60% to 80% were seen once. This specimen comes from a study of cytomegalovirus exposure and HLA in healthy donors. The sequence was obtained from a man aged 18 to 30 in good health and CMV-seronegative. The sample was PBMCs.

The CDR3 DNA is TGTGCCAGCAGCCCACAAACGGGACTAGCGTTTGATACGCAGTATTTT. Encoded protein: CASSPQTGLAFDTQYF. The J gene is TRBJ2-3, the V gene TRBV7-2, with 10 bases matching TRBD2. Per the germline V gene, CDR1 is SGHTA and CDR2 is FQGNSA. The ends lost 5 bases at V and 6 bases at J; junction bases unmatched: 11. CDR3 size: 16 residues.